What follows are 27 T cell receptor beta chains derived from one specimen sequenced in a study of cytomegalovirus exposure and HLA in healthy donors. 13 Jbeta primers and 60 Vbeta primers were used for the PCR. TCRdb's table, derived via immunoSEQ multiplex PCR, lists solely in-frame clones and lacks some. The table records 150,000 to 200,000 clones, 65% to 85% of them present only once. The sample was PBMCs. The receptors shown here come from a man aged 40-49 years in good health and CMV-seropositive.

This clone was seen more than once but under ten times. This chain links TRBV14 with TRBJ1-1; D possibly corresponds to TRBD1 (6 bases). Germline CDR1 and CDR2: SGHDN and FVKESK. Trimming removed 8 bases at V and 1 base at J, with 20 bases between. The CDR3 consists of 16 residues. CDR3 coding DNA: TGTGCCAGCCACCCCCACCGAACAGGGAAGAACACTGAAGCTTTCTTT. Translating it yields CASHPHRTGKNTEAFF.

The V call is TRBV7-9, the J call TRBJ2-3; 10 positions agree with TRBD2. The V and J ends lost 5 bases and 5 bases, in that order; junction bases with no gene match: 7. Germline lookup yields CDR1 SEHNR and CDR2 FQNEAQ (reference sequence). The CDR3 is 15 residues long. CDR3 region: CASSVSGGTRDTQYF. The DNA of the CDR3 is TGTGCCAGCAGCGTTAGCGGGGGGACCAGAGATACGCAGTATTTT.

The chain uses TRBV5-1 and TRBJ1-1; 8 bases are a match to TRBD1. The CDR3 totals 15 residues. V dropped 0 bases and J dropped 1; count of bases not matched to a gene: 2. Per the germline V gene, CDR1 is SGHRS and CDR2 is YFSETQ. The CDR3 is CASSLAGTGNTEAFF. The CDR3 nucleotides are TGCGCCAGCAGCTTGGCCGGGACAGGGAACACTGAAGCTTTCTTT.

The V and J genes are TRBV15 and TRBJ1-1; D ambiguous. CDR3 size: 13 residues. In germline, CDR1 is LNHNV, CDR2 YYDKDF (reference sequence). The ends were cut back, 0 bases at V and 7 bases at J, with 9 bases in the middle. CDR3 bases: TGTGCCACCAGCAGAGATGGCCCCATTGAAGCTTTCTTT. Translated, it gives CATSRDGPIEAFF.

CDR3 in DNA: TGTGCCAGCATCGACATCCACCCTTTTTACGAGCAGTACTTC. This sequence encodes CASIDIHPFYEQYF. The chain couples TRBV21-1 to TRBJ2-7; TRBD1, the D gene given by the table, was not confirmed from the DNA. TRBV21-1 is assigned pseudogene status. The CDR3 length is 14 residues.

On this clone itself: The junction shows a germline mismatch at one end, possibly a read error. The CDR3 DNA is TGTTCCAGCAGTTTAACCCCTACGCGAGCATTCTTT. It codes for CSSSLTPTRAFF. The chain joins TRBV7-9 to TRBJ1-1; D is unclear. There are 12 residues in the CDR3. From germline, CDR1 is SEHNR and CDR2 FQNEAQ (reference sequence).

The V gene is TRBV7-9, the J gene TRBJ2-2; 10 positions agree with TRBD1. The CDR3 runs to 15 residues. Germline CDR1 is SEHNR and CDR2 is FQNEAQ (reference sequence). V trimming: 5 bases; J trimming: 7 bases; junction bases outside the gene matches: 7. The CDR3 DNA is TGTGCCAGCAGCCCCCGACAGGGGGCGAACGGGGAGCTGTTTTTT. As protein: CASSPRQGANGELFF.

This clone occurred a few times. The V call is TRBV4-2, the J call TRBJ2-2; 7 bases fit TRBD1. The CDR3 has 15 residues. The germline CDR1 and CDR2 sequences are LGHNA and YNFKEQ. The J segment lost 7 bases and the V segment lost 0 bases, leaving 5 bases of the junction unmatched. CDR3 sequence reads: CASSQEGQVSGELFF. The CDR3 DNA reads TGTGCCAGCAGCCAAGAAGGACAGGTCAGCGGGGAGCTGTTTTTT.

The CDR3 here is CASSLAQGRSYNEQFF. The CDR3 DNA reads as TGTGCCAGCAGCTTAGCACAGGGAAGGTCCTACAATGAGCAGTTCTTC. V is TRBV7-9 and J is TRBJ2-1; TRBD1 is a possible D gene (6 bases). CDR1 is SEHNR and CDR2 is FQNEAQ in the germline V gene (reference sequence). CDR3 length equals 16 residues. Trimming pared 0 bases from V and 1 base from J, leaving 10 bases between.

A remark on this clone: Other DNA sequences in this sample translate to the same CDR3. The chain combines TRBV23-1 with TRBJ2-7; TRBD1 agrees at 9 bases. TRBV23-1 is identified as an open reading frame with a role that is uncertain. The junction had 6 bases not matched to a gene; V was cut back by 6 bases and J by 3 bases. This CDR3 has 14 amino acids. The CDR3 region is CASSQTGGYYEQYF. The CDR3 region has the DNA TGCGCCAGCAGCCAGACAGGGGGGTACTACGAGCAGTACTTC.

This chain connects TRBV10-3 to TRBJ1-4; no reliable D call. This CDR3 spans 18 amino acids. CDR1 is ENHRY and CDR2 is SYGVKD in the germline V gene. Deletions cut 4 bases from V and 0 bases from J, with 18 bases between. For the CDR3, the DNA is TGTGCCATCAGTGGGGCCCCGGGAGTCGGATCAACTAATGAAAAACTGTTTTTT. This translates into CAISGAPGVGSTNEKLFF.

About this clone itself: Other DNA sequences in the sample encode the same CDR3. The V gene is TRBV4-1, the J gene TRBJ2-5, with no clear D. The germline CDR1 and CDR2 sequences are MGHRA and YSYEKL. Trimming took 1 base from V and 1 from J, leaving 4 bases between them. CDR3 length: 13 amino acids. CDR3 residues: CASSQVLQETQYF. The CDR3 coding sequence is TGCGCCAGCAGCCAAGTTCTCCAAGAGACCCAGTACTTC.

The chain is built from TRBV15 and TRBJ2-2; no firm D call. The CDR3 consists of 15 residues. Germline CDR1 and CDR2: LNHNV and YYDKDF (reference sequence). Trimming removed 0 bases at V and 9 bases at J, with 14 bases between. The chain's CDR3 is CATSRERIPSRELFF. The CDR3 nucleotides are TGTGCCACCAGCAGAGAACGGATACCTAGTCGGGAGCTGTTTTTT.

The gene calls are TRBV6-1 and TRBJ2-3; 14 nucleotides line up with TRBD2. The CDR3 loop spans 15 amino acids. V gave up 4 bases and J gave up 4 bases; unmatched junction bases: 1. The V gene's germline CDR1 is MNHNS and CDR2 SASEGT. In nucleotides, the CDR3 is TGTGCCAGCAGTGGACTAGCGGGGGGGCCAGATACGCAGTATTTT. Protein sequence: CASSGLAGGPDTQYF.

V and J are TRBV2 and TRBJ2-2; the match to TRBD2 covers 9 bases. The V segment lost 5 bases and the J segment 1 base; nucleotides outside the gene matches: 5. CDR1 and CDR2 from the germline V gene are SNHLY and FYNNEI. This CDR3 contains 16 residues. The CDR3 DNA reads TGTGCCAGCAGTTTAGCGGGGGCGAGGAACACCGGGGAGCTGTTTTTT. Amino acids: CASSLAGARNTGELFF.

The rearrangement links TRBV5-1 to TRBJ2-3, with 10 bases matching TRBD1. The V segment lost 4 bases and the J segment 3 bases; nucleotides outside the gene matches: 5. CDR3 size: 15 residues. Per germline, CDR1 SGHRS and CDR2 YFSETQ. DNA for the CDR3: TGCGCCAGCAGCACAAGACAGGGGGCGACAGATACGCAGTATTTT. Its protein is CASSTRQGATDTQYF.

In its sample, this clone was seen once. V usage is TRBV9 and J usage is TRBJ2-2; D remains ambiguous. Germline loops: CDR1 SGDLS, CDR2 YYNGEE. This CDR3 is built from 13 residues. Trimming cost V 0 bases and J 7 bases, with 7 bases left between them. The CDR3: CASSVEHLGELFF. The CDR3 region has the DNA TGTGCCAGCAGCGTAGAGCATCTCGGGGAGCTGTTTTTT.

This CDR3 is CASSEEDRGSHSPLHF. CDR3 nucleotides: TGTGCCAGCAGTGAAGAAGACAGGGGTTCGCATTCACCCCTCCACTTT. The chain carries TRBV2 and TRBJ1-6, with TRBD1 identical over 8 bases. The CDR3 is made up of 16 amino acids. V lost 1 base, J lost 8 bases, and 7 bases stayed unmatched. Germline CDR1 SNHLY, CDR2 FYNNEI.

This rearrangement joins TRBV4-2 to TRBJ1-4, with 7 bases lining up with TRBD1. Germline lookup yields CDR1 LGHNA and CDR2 YNFKEQ. CDR3 size: 15 residues. V lost 4 bases and J lost 1; bases outside the gene matches: 3. DNA of the CDR3: TGTGCCAGCAGCCCCCGACAGGGAACTAATGAAAAACTGTTTTTT. Residues: CASSPRQGTNEKLFF.

The chain has TRBV30 and TRBJ2-2; 7 bases are a match to TRBD1. The germline V gene encodes CDR1 GTSNPN and CDR2 SVGIG (reference sequence). This CDR3 has 14 residues. V lost 6 bases to trimming and J lost 7 bases; unmatched junction nucleotides: 11. CDR3 nucleotide sequence: TGTGCCTGTAACCGGGACAGCCTCGGCGGGGAGCTGTTTTTT. Protein product: CACNRDSLGGELFF. Full variable domain (rest looked up from reference TRBV30 and TRBJ2-2): SQTIHQWPATLVQPVGSPLSLECTVEGTSNPNLYWYRQAAGRGLQLLFYSVGIGQISSEVPQNLSASRPQDRQFILSSKKLLLSDSGFYLCACNRDSLGGELFFGEGSRLTVL.

The genes are TRBV18 and TRBJ1-1; perhaps TRBD1 as D (6 bases). V was pared by 3 bases and J by 5 bases, with 7 bases between. The CDR3 is 12 residues long. In germline, CDR1 is KGHSH, CDR2 LQKENI. CDR3 protein: CASSPDRTEAFF. The CDR3, as DNA: TGTGCCAGCTCACCCGACAGGACTGAAGCTTTCTTT.

The chain uses TRBV12-1 and TRBJ1-6; the DNA was not used to check the table's D call, TRBD1. TRBV12-1 is a pseudogene segment. The CDR3 has 13 amino acids. CDR3 sequence: CASSGRGNSPLHF. CDR3 bases: TGTGCCAGCTCGGGCAGGGGGAATTCACCCCTCCACTTT.

This clone was detected only a few times. V is TRBV18 and J is TRBJ2-1, with D uncertain. Between the trimmed V and J ends, which lost 3 bases and 4 bases, there was a span of 7 bases. The CDR3 contains 13 residues. Looked up from germline, CDR1 is KGHSH and CDR2 is LQKENI. In nucleotides, the CDR3 is TGTGCCAGCTCACCGGCGGCTTACAATGAGCAGTTCTTC. It codes for CASSPAAYNEQFF.

This clone appeared a few times. Other DNA sequences in this sample translate to the same CDR3. This chain links TRBV7-2 with TRBJ1-1; maybe TRBD1 (5 bases). This CDR3 comprises 13 residues. V gave up 3 bases and J gave up 2 bases, with 7 bases separating them. Germline CDR1 SGHTA, CDR2 FQGNSA. CDR3 loop: CASSLTVNTEAFF. CDR3 coding DNA: TGTGCCAGCAGCTTGACAGTTAACACTGAAGCTTTCTTT.

The chain has TRBV6-1 and TRBJ2-1, with TRBD1 identical over 7 bases. With V trimmed by 1 base and J by 4 bases, 4 bases remained unmatched. Germline V gene sequence: CDR1 MNHNS, CDR2 SASEGT. This CDR3 region has 15 residues. DNA for the CDR3: TGTGCCAGCAGTGAAGGAGTACAGGGGTACAATGAGCAGTTCTTC. Translated: CASSEGVQGYNEQFF.

The rearrangement uses TRBV18 and TRBJ1-1, with 7 bases aligning to TRBD1. Unmatched junction bases numbered 10, after V lost 6 bases and J lost 0 bases. Germline-derived CDR1 and CDR2 are KGHSH and LQKENI. This CDR3 has 16 residues. CDR3 protein: CASSPYRDSLNTEAFF. In DNA form, the CDR3 reads TGTGCCAGCTCCCCATACCGGGACAGCCTGAACACTGAAGCTTTCTTT.

A remark on this clone: The sample carries other DNA sequences with the same CDR3. The genes are TRBV27 and TRBJ2-4, with a weak D call TRBD2 (5 bases). The CDR3 has 14 amino acids. The germline CDR1 and CDR2 sequences are MNHEY and SMNVEV (reference sequence). The ends were cut back, 3 bases at V and 0 bases at J, with 6 bases in the middle. CDR3 amino acids: CASSFGGAKNIQYF. CDR3 coding DNA: TGTGCCAGCAGTTTTGGAGGAGCCAAAAACATTCAGTACTTC.